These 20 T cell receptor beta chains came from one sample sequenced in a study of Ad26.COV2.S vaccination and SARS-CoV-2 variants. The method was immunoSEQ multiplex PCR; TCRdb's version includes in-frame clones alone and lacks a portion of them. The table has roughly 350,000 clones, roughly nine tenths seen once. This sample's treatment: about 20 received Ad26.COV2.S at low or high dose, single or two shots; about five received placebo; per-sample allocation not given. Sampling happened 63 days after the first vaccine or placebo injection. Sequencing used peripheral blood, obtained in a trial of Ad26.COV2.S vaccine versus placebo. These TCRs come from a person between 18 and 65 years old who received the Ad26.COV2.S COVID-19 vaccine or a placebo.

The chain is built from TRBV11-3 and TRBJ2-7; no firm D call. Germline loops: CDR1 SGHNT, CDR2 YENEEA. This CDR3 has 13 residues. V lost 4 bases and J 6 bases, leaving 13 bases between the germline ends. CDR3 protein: CASSSVGMGEQYF. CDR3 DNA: TGTGCCAGCAGCTCGGTGGGGATGGGCGAGCAGTACTTC.

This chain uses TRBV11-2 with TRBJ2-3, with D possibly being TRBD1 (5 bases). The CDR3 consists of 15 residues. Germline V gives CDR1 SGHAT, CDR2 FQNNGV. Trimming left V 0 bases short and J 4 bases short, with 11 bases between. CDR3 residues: CASSLERGSADTQYF. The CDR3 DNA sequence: TGTGCCAGCAGCTTAGAAAGGGGCTCCGCAGATACGCAGTATTTT.

The CDR3 DNA reads TGTGCCAGCAGCTTATTAGACGTAGATACGCAGTATTTT. Protein sequence: CASSLLDVDTQYF. This chain uses TRBV7-2 with TRBJ2-3; D ambiguous. Germline V lookup: CDR1 SGHTA, CDR2 FQGNSA. V was clipped by 2 bases and J by 5 bases, with 8 bases between them. The CDR3 extends over 13 amino acids. The full variable domain, with the rest looked up from reference TRBV7-2 and TRBJ2-3, is GAGVSQSPSNKVTEKGKDVELRCDPISGHTALYWYRQSLGQGLEFLIYFQGNSAPDKSGLPSDRFSAERTGGSVSTLTIQRTQQEDSAVYLCASSLLDVDTQYFGPGTRLTVL.

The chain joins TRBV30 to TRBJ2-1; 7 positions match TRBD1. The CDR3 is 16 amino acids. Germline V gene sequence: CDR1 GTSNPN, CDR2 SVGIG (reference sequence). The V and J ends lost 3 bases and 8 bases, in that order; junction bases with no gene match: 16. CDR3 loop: CAWRIPPRTGRDEQFF. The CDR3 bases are TGTGCCTGGAGGATACCTCCGAGGACAGGAAGGGATGAGCAGTTCTTC.

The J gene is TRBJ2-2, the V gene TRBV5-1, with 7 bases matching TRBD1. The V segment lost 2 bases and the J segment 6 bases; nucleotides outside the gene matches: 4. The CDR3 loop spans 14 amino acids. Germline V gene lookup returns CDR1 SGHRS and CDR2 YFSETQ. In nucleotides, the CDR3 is TGCGCCAGCAGCTTACAGGGGAGCGCCGGGGAGCTGTTTTTT. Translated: CASSLQGSAGELFF.

The CDR3 nucleotides read TGTGCCAGCATAGGCAGGGCCCTTGCGAACACCGGGGAGCTGTTTTTT. This gives the protein CASIGRALANTGELFF. The rearrangement joins TRBV7-9 to TRBJ2-2; possible D gene TRBD1, 5 bases. Germline CDR1 reads SEHNR; CDR2 reads FQNEAQ (reference sequence). The V end lost 7 bases, the J end lost 0 bases, and 15 bases lay between the germline ends. CDR3 length: 16 residues.

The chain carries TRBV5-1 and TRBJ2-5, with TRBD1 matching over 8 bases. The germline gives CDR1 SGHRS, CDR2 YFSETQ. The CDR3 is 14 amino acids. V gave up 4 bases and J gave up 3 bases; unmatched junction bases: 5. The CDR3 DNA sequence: TGCGCCAGCAGCCTGGGGACAGGAAAAGAGACCCAGTACTTC. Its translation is CASSLGTGKETQYF.

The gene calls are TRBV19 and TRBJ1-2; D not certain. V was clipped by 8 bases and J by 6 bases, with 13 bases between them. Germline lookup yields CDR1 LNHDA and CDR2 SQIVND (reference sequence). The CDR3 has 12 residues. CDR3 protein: CASLYGSDGYTF. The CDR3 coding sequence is TGTGCCAGTCTTTATGGCAGCGATGGCTACACCTTC.

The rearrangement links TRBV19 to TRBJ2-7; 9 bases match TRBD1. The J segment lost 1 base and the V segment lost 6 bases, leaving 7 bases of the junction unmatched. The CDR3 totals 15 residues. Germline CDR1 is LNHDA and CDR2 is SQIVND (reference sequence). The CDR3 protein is CASRETDRGSYEQYF. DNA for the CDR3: TGTGCCAGTAGAGAAACTGACAGGGGGTCCTACGAGCAGTACTTC.

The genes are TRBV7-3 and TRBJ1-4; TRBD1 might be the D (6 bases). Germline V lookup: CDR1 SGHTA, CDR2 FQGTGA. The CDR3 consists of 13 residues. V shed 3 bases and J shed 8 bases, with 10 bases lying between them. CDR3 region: CASSFGQWEKLFF. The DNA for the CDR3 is TGTGCCAGCAGCTTTGGACAGTGGGAAAAACTGTTTTTT.

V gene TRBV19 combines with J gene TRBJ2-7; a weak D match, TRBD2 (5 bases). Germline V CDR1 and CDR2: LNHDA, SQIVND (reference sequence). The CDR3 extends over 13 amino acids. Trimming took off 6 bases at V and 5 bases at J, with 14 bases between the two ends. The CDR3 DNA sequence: TGTGCCAGTAGGGACGGGATTCGTAACGAGCAGTACTTC. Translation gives CASRDGIRNEQYF.

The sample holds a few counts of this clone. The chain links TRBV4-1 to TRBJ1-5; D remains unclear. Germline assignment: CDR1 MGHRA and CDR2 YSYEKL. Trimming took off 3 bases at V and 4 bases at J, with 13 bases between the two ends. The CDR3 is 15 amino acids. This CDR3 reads CASSQGSVTNQPQHF. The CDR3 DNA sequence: TGCGCCAGCAGCCAGGGGTCAGTTACAAATCAGCCCCAGCATTTT.

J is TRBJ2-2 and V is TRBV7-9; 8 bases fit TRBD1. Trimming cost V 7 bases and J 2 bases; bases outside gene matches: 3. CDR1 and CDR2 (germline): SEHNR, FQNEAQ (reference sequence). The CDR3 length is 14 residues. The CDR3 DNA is TGTGCCAGCACCGACAGGGGTAACACCGGGGAGCTGTTTTTT. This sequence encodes CASTDRGNTGELFF.

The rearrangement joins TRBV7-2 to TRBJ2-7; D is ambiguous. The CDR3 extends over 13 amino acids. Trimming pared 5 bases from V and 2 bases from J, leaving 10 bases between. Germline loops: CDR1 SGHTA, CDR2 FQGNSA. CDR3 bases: TGTGCCAGCAGCAAAGTGGGCCCCTACGAGCAGTACTTC. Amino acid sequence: CASSKVGPYEQYF.

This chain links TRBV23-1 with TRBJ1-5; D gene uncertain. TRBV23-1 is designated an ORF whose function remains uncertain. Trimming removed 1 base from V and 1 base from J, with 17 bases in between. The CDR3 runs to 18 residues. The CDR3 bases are TGCGCCAGCAGTCAATGGTCGGCTCCCACCTCGAGCAATCAGCCCCAGCATTTT. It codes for CASSQWSAPTSSNQPQHF.

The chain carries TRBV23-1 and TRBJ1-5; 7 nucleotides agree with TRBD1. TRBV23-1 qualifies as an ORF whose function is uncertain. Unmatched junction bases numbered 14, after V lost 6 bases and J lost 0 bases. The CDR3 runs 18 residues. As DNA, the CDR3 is TGCGCCAGCAGCCAGAGGGGGCAGGGCTCCTATAGCAATCAGCCCCAGCATTTT. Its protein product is CASSQRGQGSYSNQPQHF.

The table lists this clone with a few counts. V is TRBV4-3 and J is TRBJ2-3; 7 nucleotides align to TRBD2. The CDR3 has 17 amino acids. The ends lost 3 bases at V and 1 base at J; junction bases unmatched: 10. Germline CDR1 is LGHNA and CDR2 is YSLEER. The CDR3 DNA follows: TGCGCCAGCAGCCATGCTCACCGGGGGGACCGCACAGATACGCAGTATTTT. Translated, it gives CASSHAHRGDRTDTQYF.

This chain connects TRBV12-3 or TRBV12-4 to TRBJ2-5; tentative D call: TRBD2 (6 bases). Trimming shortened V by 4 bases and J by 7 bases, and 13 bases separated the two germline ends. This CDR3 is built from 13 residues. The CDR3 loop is CASSWDSIGTQYF. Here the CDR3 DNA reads TGTGCCAGCAGTTGGGACTCAATAGGGACCCAGTACTTC.

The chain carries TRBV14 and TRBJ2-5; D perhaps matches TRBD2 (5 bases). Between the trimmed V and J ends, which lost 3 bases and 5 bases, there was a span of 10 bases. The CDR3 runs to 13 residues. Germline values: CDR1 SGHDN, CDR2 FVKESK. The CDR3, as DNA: TGTGCCAGCAGCCAGTGGGAGATGGAGACCCAGTACTTC. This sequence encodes CASSQWEMETQYF.

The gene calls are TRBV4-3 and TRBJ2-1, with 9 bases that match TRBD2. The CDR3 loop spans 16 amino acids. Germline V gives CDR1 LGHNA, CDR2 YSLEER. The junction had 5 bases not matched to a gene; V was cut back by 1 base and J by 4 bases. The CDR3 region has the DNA TGCGCCAGCAGCCAAGCCGCTAGCGGGGAATACAATGAGCAGTTCTTC. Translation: CASSQAASGEYNEQFF.